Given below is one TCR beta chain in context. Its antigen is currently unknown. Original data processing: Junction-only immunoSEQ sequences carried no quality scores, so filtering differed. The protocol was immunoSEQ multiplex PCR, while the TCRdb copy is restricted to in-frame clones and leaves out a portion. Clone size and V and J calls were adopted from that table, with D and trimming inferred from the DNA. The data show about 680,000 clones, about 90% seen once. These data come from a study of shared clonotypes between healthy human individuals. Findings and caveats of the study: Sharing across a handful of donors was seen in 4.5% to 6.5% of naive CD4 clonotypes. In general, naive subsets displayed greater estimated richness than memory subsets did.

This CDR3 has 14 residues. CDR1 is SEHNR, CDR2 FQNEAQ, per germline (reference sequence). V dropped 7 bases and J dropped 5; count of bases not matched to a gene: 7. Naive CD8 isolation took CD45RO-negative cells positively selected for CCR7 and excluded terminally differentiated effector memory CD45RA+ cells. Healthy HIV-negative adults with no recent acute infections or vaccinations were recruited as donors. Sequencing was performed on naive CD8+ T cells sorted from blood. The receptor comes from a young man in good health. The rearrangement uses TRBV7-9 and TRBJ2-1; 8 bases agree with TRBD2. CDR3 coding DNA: TGTGCCAGCACTTGGACTAGCCTAAACAATGAGCAGTTCTTC. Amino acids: CASTWTSLNNEQFF.